This entry describes one T cell receptor (beta chain). Its antigen is still unknown. The V end was cut by 4 bases, the J end by 0 bases, with 8 bases between. Germline CDR1 SGHDN, CDR2 FVKESK. The CDR3 totals 14 residues. The sample belongs to a study of T cell responses to AZD1222 COVID-19 vaccine. Regarding the study as a whole: Spike-wide vaccine-associated CD4 TCRs dominated at 160-218 and 743-854. Only 5 or 6 individuals given AZD1222 were seropositive at baseline.

Timing groups of about 4 and about 12 weeks for second doses were pooled. The protocol was immunoSEQ multiplex PCR, while the TCRdb copy is restricted to in-frame clones and leaves out a portion. The repertoire consists of roughly 140,000 clones, with about 90% occurring once and the leading ten covering 9.3%. This chain connects TRBV14 to TRBJ2-3; D not resolved. Material: peripheral blood, obtained 28 days after the second AZD1222 dose. This receptor was taken from an adult who received the AZD1222 COVID-19 vaccine. CDR3 nucleotide sequence: TGTGCCAGCAGCCTTCAGTATAGCACAGATACGCAGTATTTT. It codes for CASSLQYSTDTQYF.